This T cell receptor beta chain was documented in a study of cytomegalovirus exposure and HLA in healthy donors. Study background: Clustering assigned about 80% of the approximately 400 genotyped donors to the Caucasian-associated ancestry cluster. General study points: Some V segments, TRBV6-2 and TRBV6-3 among them, were indistinguishable and were therefore excluded.

The CDR3 extends over 12 amino acids. Germline CDR1 is SEHNR and CDR2 is FQNEAQ (reference sequence). V lost 0 bases and J 6 bases, leaving 6 bases between the germline ends. A word on this clone: The antigen is not known.

PCR amplification relied on 60 Vbeta primers (plus 13 Jbeta primers). Some clones are missing from TCRdb's copy, which holds only in-frame ones; the method was immunoSEQ multiplex PCR. The sample includes 150,000 to 200,000 clones, around three quarters of them seen just once. V is TRBV7-9 and J is TRBJ2-7, with a tentative D call TRBD2 (6 bases). The specimen was PBMCs. The source of this sequence is a man aged 35-49 years in good health and CMV-seronegative. CDR3 in amino acids: CASSLAGGEQYF. Written as DNA, the CDR3 is TGTGCCAGCAGCTTAGCGGGGGGCGAGCAGTACTTC. The full variable domain, in which reference TRBV7-9 and TRBJ2-7 provide the parts outside the CDR3, is DTGVSQNPRHKITKRGQNVTFRCDPISEHNRLYWYRQTLGQGPEFLTYFQNEAQLEKSRLLSDRFSAERPKGSFSTLEIQRTEQGDSAMYLCASSLAGGEQYFGPGTRLTVT.